The rows below give T cell receptor beta chains drawn from one sample of a study of hypomethylating agent response in myelodysplastic syndrome. TCRdb's table, derived via immunoSEQ multiplex PCR, lists solely in-frame clones and lacks some. The sample lists approximately 11,000 clones, approximately 86% occurring once. Sequences were derived from bone marrow, sampled before or after starting hypomethylating agent treatment for myelodysplastic syndrome (not recorded which). These receptors all come from a human donor with myelodysplastic syndrome. CDR3s include the opening cysteine and the closing phenylalanine or tryptophan. The order of the fields is clone size, J gene, V gene, D gene, CDR3 DNA, CDR3 protein. D genes are given only for firm matches. The size of a clone is reported for some rows only, either as once, few or many, or as a class for expanded clones.

few	TRBJ2-3	TRBV4-1	.	TGCGCCAGCAGCCATGGGCCCGCCGATACGCAGTATTTT	CASSHGPADTQYF
.	TRBJ2-1	TRBV5-1	TRBD2	TGCGCCAGCACCCCTCGAGCGGGGGGGCAAAATGAGCAGTTCTTC	CASTPRAGGQNEQFF
.	TRBJ2-7	TRBV5-1	.	TGCGCCAGCAGCTTGGTTGGAGGCCGCGAGCAGTACTTC	CASSLVGGREQYF
.	TRBJ2-2	TRBV5-1	TRBD2	TGCGCCAGCAGCGCGGGACTACCCTCCGGGGAGCTGTTTTTT	CASSAGLPSGELFF
.	TRBJ1-6	TRBV14	.	TGTGCCAGCAGCCAAGATCCTTATAATTCACCCCTCCACTTT	CASSQDPYNSPLHF
.	TRBJ2-3	TRBV4-1	TRBD1	TGCGCCAGCAGCCAAGAAGCAGACAGGGGTACAGATACGCAGTATTTT	CASSQEADRGTDTQYF
few	TRBJ1-1	TRBV13	.	TGTGCCAGCAGTCCCGGCGCAGGGAACACTGAAGCTTTCTTT	CASSPGAGNTEAFF
.	TRBJ1-1	TRBV9	.	TGTGCCAGCAGCGTAGGTTGGGGTTCGGGTGAAGCTTTCTTT	CASSVGWGSGEAFF
.	TRBJ2-1	TRBV28	TRBD1	TGTGCCAGCGAGGGGCAGGGGGCGTTTTCAGCCGATGAGCAGTTCTTC	CASEGQGAFSADEQFF
few	TRBJ2-7	TRBV27	TRBD1	TGTGCCAGCAGTGGGGACAGGGGTTTCTACGAGCAGTACTTC	CASSGDRGFYEQYF
.	TRBJ2-1	TRBV7-9	.	TGTGCCAGCAGCTCCGGAGGCAGAGGCGGCTCCTACAATGAGCAGTTCTTC	CASSSGGRGGSYNEQFF
.	TRBJ2-3	TRBV19	TRBD2	TGTGCCAGTAGTACTAGCGGGGGCGGCACAGATACGCAGTATTTT	CASSTSGGGTDTQYF
.	TRBJ2-3	TRBV13	.	TGTGCCAGCAGCTACAGGGAAGTAGATACGCAGTATTTT	CASSYREVDTQYF
.	TRBJ2-5	TRBV7-9	.	TGTGCCAGCAGCTTGCCCGCAGAGACCCAGTACTTC	CASSLPAETQYF
.	TRBJ1-3	TRBV4-1	.	TGCGCCAGCAGCCAAGATGTAGCCAGCCGGGTATGGGGAAACACCATATATTTT	CASSQDVASRVWGNTIYF
.	TRBJ1-1	TRBV7-9	TRBD1	TGTGCCAGCAGCTCCGGGACAGGGCCCATGAACACTGAAGCTTTCTTT	CASSSGTGPMNTEAFF
.	TRBJ2-3	TRBV4-1	.	TGCGCCAGCAGCCAAGAGGGGGAACGGGAGACAGATACGCAGTATTTT	CASSQEGERETDTQYF
.	TRBJ2-3	TRBV28	.	TGTGCCAGCCAGCTGACAGATACGCAGTATTTT	CASQLTDTQYF
.	TRBJ1-3	TRBV7-2	.	TGTGCCAGCAGCTCGGACCTGGGCTCTGGAAACACCATATATTTT	CASSSDLGSGNTIYF